These T cell receptor beta chains were read from a single sample in a study of T cells in Graves' hyperthyroidism and ophthalmopathy. TCRdb redid the calling of the multiplex PCR reads with MiXCR, one entry per CDR3 protein. The sample holds 300,000 to 450,000 distinct CDR3 sequences, 20% to 30% seen once. Sequences were obtained from blood. These receptors were obtained from a man aged 45-60 years with Graves' hyperthyroidism. CDR3s include the opening cysteine and the closing phenylalanine or tryptophan. D genes are given only for firm matches. Some rows mark clone size as missing; the rest say once, few, many or name a class of expanded clone.

j_call d_call v_call clone_size cdr3_nt cdr3_aa
TRBJ2-1 TRBD1 TRBV24-1 few TGTGCCACCAGTGATCTCGGGGCAGGGGGCTCTGAGCAGTTCTTC CATSDLGAGGSEQFF
TRBJ2-1 . TRBV5-1 . TGCGCCAGCATCCTACGCCCTGGGTATGAGCAGTTCTTC CASILRPGYEQFF
TRBJ1-1 . TRBV5-1 . TGCGCCAGCAGCTTGGAAATTGCCACGGAGCAAGGAGCTTTCTTT CASSLEIATEQGAFF
TRBJ2-1 . TRBV6-6 many TGTGCCAGCAGTTACTCAGGGTATGAGCAGTTCTTC CASSYSGYEQFF
TRBJ2-3 . TRBV7-2 . TGTGCCAGCAGCTTAAAAGACCGCTTCCCAAAAGATGCGCAGTATTTT CASSLKDRFPKDAQYF
TRBJ2-1 TRBD2 TRBV11-3 few TGTGCCAGCACCGGCGGAGGTGGGCTAGCGGGAGTCGGCTCCTACAATGAGCAGTTCTTC CASTGGGGLAGVGSYNEQFF
TRBJ1-2 . TRBV7-9 few TGTGCCAGCAGCTTGGGACCGTTCTACACCTTC CASSLGPFYTF
TRBJ2-1 . TRBV30 . TGTGCCTGGAGCTCCCGCAATGAGCAGTTCTTC CAWSSRNEQFF
TRBJ1-6 TRBD1 TRBV19 . TGTGCCAGTAGTATCTCCGGGACAGGGAATTCACCCCTCCACTTT CASSISGTGNSPLHF
TRBJ2-7 . TRBV7-9 few TGTGCCAGCAGCCCTTCCTCACAGGGAGTGCACGAGCAGTACTTC CASSPSSQGVHEQYF
TRBJ1-2 . TRBV25-1 few TGTGCCAGCAGTGAGATAGCTAACTATGGCTACACCTTC CASSEIANYGYTF
TRBJ2-5 . TRBV10-3 many TGTGCCATCAGTGGCAGGGACCAAGAGACCCAGTACTTC CAISGRDQETQYF
TRBJ2-7 TRBD2 TRBV28 . TGTGCCAGCAGACGACTAGCGGGAGTTTACGAGCAGTACTTC CASRRLAGVYEQYF
TRBJ1-2 . TRBV6-2/TRBV6-3 . TGTGCCAGCTCCCCGGCGGGGGCTTTCTATGGCTACACCTTC CASSPAGAFYGYTF
TRBJ1-4 . TRBV30 . TGTGCCTGGACCTCAAATTGGGGGATCCCCGAAAAACTGTTTTTT CAWTSNWGIPEKLFF
TRBJ2-2 . TRBV2 . TGTGCCAGCAGTGAAGGTCAGGGGCTGGGGGAGCTGTTTTTT CASSEGQGLGELFF
TRBJ2-2 . TRBV12-5 . TGTGCTAGTAGGAAAGAGATCTCGAACACCGGGGAGCTGTTTTTT CASRKEISNTGELFF
TRBJ2-4 . TRBV7-9 few TGTGCCAGCAGCGCCGAGGGGATTCAGTACTTC CASSAEGIQYF
TRBJ2-7 . TRBV2 many TGTGCCAGCAGTGGGGAACGGGGCCAGGGGGAGCAGTACTTC CASSGERGQGEQYF
TRBJ1-1 . TRBV3-1 . TGTGCCAGCAGCCAAGGAGAGAACACTGAAGCTTTCTTT CASSQGENTEAFF
TRBJ2-3 . TRBV29-1 few TGCAGCGCCCTACTACCACAGGCAGATACGCAGTATTTT CSALLPQADTQYF
TRBJ2-7 TRBD2 TRBV13 . TGTGCCAGCAGCATATCGGGACTAACCTTTTACGAGCAGTACTTC CASSISGLTFYEQYF
TRBJ2-1 . TRBV7-3 . TGTGCCAGCACCCTAGCGCGGTACAATGAGCAGTTCTTC CASTLARYNEQFF
TRBJ2-7 . TRBV5-1 . TGCGCCAGCAGCTTAGGGGGTCTGTTGGGAGAGCAGTACTTC CASSLGGLLGEQYF
TRBJ2-5 . TRBV12-3/TRBV12-4 . TGTGCCAGCAGCCCCCCGGACGGGATAGAGACCCAGTACTTC CASSPPDGIETQYF
TRBJ2-7 . TRBV10-2 . TGCGCCAGCAGTGAACCCCAACGGGGATCAACCTACGAGCAGTACTTC CASSEPQRGSTYEQYF
TRBJ2-7 . TRBV13 many TGTGCCAGCAGCTTACATTTCACGGGCGAGCAGTACTTC CASSLHFTGEQYF
TRBJ2-3 . TRBV28 many TGTGCCAGCAGTTTTACGGACCGAGTCACAGATACGCAGTATTTT CASSFTDRVTDTQYF
TRBJ2-3 TRBD2 TRBV29-1 . TGCAGCGTTGAAGGAGAGCGAGCGGGAGGGGAGGTGGATACGCAGTATTTT CSVEGERAGGEVDTQYF
TRBJ1-5 . TRBV5-5 . TGTGCCAGCAGCTTTAGGTTGCAGGGCGATTATCAGCCCCAGCATTTT CASSFRLQGDYQPQHF
TRBJ2-1 TRBD2 TRBV11-3 few TGTGCCAGCAGCGTAGCGACTAGCGGGACTCGGGACAATGAGCAGTTCTTC CASSVATSGTRDNEQFF
TRBJ2-1 . TRBV5-1 . TGCGCCAGCAGCTTGGGGTCGGAAAATGAGCAGTTCTTC CASSLGSENEQFF
TRBJ2-3 TRBD2 TRBV11-2 . TGTGCCAGCAGCTCCCAGACTAGCGGGACCGCACCTAGCACAGATACGCAGTATTTT CASSSQTSGTAPSTDTQYF
TRBJ2-3 . TRBV2 many TGTGCCAGCACCCCCGGGAGAGCTAGCACAGATACGCAGTATTTT CASTPGRASTDTQYF
TRBJ2-5 TRBD2 TRBV12-3/TRBV12-4 . TGTGCCAGCATCACTAGCGGCACTCAAGAGACCCAGTACTTC CASITSGTQETQYF
TRBJ2-1 . TRBV12-3/TRBV12-4 many TGTGCCAGCAGTTTCAGTAGCAATGAGCAGTTCTTC CASSFSSNEQFF
TRBJ1-2 TRBD1 TRBV12-3/TRBV12-4 few TGTGCCAGCGGCCCAACAGGGGGCGGCTATGGCTACACCTTC CASGPTGGGYGYTF
TRBJ2-7 . TRBV5-1 few TGCGCCAGCAGCTTGGCCTCCGGGGCCTTTCCCTACGAGCAGTACTTC CASSLASGAFPYEQYF
TRBJ2-2 TRBD2 TRBV5-1 . TGCGCCAGCAGCTGGGGGGGACTGAACACCGGGGAGCTGTTTTTT CASSWGGLNTGELFF
TRBJ1-2 . TRBV12-3/TRBV12-4 . TGTGCCAGCAGTCCCTGGGGAGCAGGCTCTAACTATGGCTACACCTTC CASSPWGAGSNYGYTF
TRBJ2-7 TRBD1 TRBV6-1 . TGTGCCAGCATCGGGACAGGGGGCGTCGAGCAGTACTTC CASIGTGGVEQYF
TRBJ2-5 . TRBV5-1 many TGCGCCAGTCGAGGACAGACGCAAGAGACCCAGTACTTC CASRGQTQETQYF
TRBJ2-2 TRBD2 TRBV27 . TGTGCCAGCAGTCAATGGGGACTAGCGGCTAACACCGGGGAGCTGTTTTTT CASSQWGLAANTGELFF
TRBJ2-2 . TRBV7-3 . TGTGCCAGCAGCTTTTCTAGCGTGAACACCGGGGAGCTGTTTTTT CASSFSSVNTGELFF
TRBJ1-2 . TRBV28 few TGTGCCAGCAGTTTGTCTGGGGCACTCGGCTACACCTTC CASSLSGALGYTF
TRBJ1-5 . TRBV28 many TGTGCCAGCAGTTTAATAACCTCGGGGATTGGCAATCAGCCCCAGCATTTT CASSLITSGIGNQPQHF
TRBJ2-1 . TRBV7-6 few TGTGCCAGCAGCGGAGGTTATGAGCAGTTCTTC CASSGGYEQFF
TRBJ2-7 . TRBV6-1 . TGTGCCAGCAGAAGAATCAGGGCCGAAGGCTACGAGCAGTACTTC CASRRIRAEGYEQYF
TRBJ2-5 . TRBV7-9 many TGTGCCAGCAGCTTGAGTGCAGGCAAGGGTAAAGAGACCCAGTACTTC CASSLSAGKGKETQYF
TRBJ2-1 TRBD2 TRBV13 . TGTGCCAGCAGCCGAGGGGGGACTAGCGGGAGTAATGAGCAGTTCTTC CASSRGGTSGSNEQFF
TRBJ1-4 . TRBV27 . TGTGCCAGCAGTCATGACAATGAAAAACTGTTTTTT CASSHDNEKLFF
TRBJ2-6 . TRBV11-2 . TGTGCCAGCAGTGCCATAGGGGGCTCTGGGGCCAACGTCCTGACTTTC CASSAIGGSGANVLTF
TRBJ2-7 TRBD1 TRBV5-1 . TGCGCCAGCAGCCTCTCCGGGACAGGGGATTACGAGCAGTACTTC CASSLSGTGDYEQYF
TRBJ2-3 TRBD1 TRBV29-1 few TGCAGCGTTGGCTACAGGGGTATCACAGATACGCAGTATTTT CSVGYRGITDTQYF
TRBJ2-1 . TRBV7-2 . TGTGCCAGCAGCTTATTTGGAGGGAACTACAATGAGCAGTTCTTC CASSLFGGNYNEQFF